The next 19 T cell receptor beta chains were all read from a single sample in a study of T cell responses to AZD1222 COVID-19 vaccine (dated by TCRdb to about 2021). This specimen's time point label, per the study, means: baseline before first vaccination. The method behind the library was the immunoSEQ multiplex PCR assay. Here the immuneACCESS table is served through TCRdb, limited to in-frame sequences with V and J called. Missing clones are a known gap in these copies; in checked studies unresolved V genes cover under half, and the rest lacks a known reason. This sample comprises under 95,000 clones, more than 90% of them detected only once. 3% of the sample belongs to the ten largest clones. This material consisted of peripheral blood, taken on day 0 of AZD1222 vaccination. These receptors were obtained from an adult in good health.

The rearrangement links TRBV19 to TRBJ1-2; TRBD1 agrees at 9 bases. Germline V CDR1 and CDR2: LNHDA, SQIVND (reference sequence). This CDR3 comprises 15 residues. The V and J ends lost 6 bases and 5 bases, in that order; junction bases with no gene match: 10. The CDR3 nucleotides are TGTGCCAGTAGGCGGGACAGGGAGTACCCATATGGCTACACCTTC. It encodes CASRRDREYPYGYTF.

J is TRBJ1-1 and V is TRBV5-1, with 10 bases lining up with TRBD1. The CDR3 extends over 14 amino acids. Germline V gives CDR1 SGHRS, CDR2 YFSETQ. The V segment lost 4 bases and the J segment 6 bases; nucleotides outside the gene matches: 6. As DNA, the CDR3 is TGCGCCAGCAGCCCCGGACAGGGGGTCCCTGAAGCTTTCTTT. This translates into CASSPGQGVPEAFF.

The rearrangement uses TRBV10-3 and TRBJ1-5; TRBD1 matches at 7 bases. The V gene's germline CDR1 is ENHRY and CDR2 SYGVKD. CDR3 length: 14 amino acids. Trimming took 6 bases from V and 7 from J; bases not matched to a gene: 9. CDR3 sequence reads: CAIRETGLGQPQHF. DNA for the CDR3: TGTGCCATCAGGGAGACAGGGTTGGGGCAGCCCCAGCATTTT.

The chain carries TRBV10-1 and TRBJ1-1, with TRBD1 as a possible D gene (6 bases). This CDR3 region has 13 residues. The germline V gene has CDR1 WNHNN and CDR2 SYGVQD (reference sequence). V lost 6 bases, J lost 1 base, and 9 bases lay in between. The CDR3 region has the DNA TGCGCCAGCAGCTCGGACAGGAACACTGAAGCTTTCTTT. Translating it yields CASSSDRNTEAFF.

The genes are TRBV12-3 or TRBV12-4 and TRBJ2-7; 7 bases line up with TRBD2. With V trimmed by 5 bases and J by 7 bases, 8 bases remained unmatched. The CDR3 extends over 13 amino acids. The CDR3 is CASSPGTTGEQYF. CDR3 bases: TGTGCCAGCAGTCCCGGGACTACCGGAGAGCAGTACTTC.

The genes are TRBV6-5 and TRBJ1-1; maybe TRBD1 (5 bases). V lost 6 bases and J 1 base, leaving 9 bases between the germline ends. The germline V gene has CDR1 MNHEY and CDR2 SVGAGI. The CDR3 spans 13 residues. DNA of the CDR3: TGTGCCAGCAGGTTGACAGAGAACACTGAAGCTTTCTTT. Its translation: CASRLTENTEAFF.

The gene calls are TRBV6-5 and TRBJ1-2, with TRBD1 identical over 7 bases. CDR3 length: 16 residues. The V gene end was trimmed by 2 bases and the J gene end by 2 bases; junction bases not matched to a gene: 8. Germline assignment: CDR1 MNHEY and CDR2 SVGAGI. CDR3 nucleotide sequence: TGTGCCAGCAGTTACGCGGGGGGCAGGGGGAACTATGGCTACACCTTC. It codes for CASSYAGGRGNYGYTF.

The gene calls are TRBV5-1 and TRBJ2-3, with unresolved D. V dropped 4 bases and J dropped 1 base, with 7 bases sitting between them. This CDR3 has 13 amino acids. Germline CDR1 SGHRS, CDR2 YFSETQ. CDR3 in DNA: TGCGCCAGCAGCCCTGCGCGCACAGATACGCAGTATTTT. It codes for CASSPARTDTQYF.

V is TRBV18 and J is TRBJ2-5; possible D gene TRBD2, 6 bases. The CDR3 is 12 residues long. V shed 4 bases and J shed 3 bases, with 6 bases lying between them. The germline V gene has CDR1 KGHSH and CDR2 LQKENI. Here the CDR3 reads CASSLAEETQYF. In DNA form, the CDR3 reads TGTGCCAGCTCACTAGCGGAAGAGACCCAGTACTTC.

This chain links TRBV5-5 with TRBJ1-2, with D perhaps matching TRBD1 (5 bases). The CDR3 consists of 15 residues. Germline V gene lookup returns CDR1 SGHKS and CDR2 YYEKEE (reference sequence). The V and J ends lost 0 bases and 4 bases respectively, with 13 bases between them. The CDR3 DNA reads TGTGCCAGCAGCTTGGCGTCGGGGGAGGCCTATGGCTACACCTTC. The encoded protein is CASSLASGEAYGYTF.

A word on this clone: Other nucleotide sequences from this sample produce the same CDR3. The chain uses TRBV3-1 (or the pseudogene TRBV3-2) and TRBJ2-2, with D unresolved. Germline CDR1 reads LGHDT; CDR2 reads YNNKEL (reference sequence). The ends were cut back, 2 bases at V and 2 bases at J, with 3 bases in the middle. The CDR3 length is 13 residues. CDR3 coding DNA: TGTGCCAGCAGCCAATCCAACACCGGGGAGCTGTTTTTT. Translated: CASSQSNTGELFF.

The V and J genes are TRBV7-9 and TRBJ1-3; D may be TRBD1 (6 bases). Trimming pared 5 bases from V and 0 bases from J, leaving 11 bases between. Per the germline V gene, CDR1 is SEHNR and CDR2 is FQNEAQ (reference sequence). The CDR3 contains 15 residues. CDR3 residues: CASSLVGASGNTIYF. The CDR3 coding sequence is TGTGCCAGCAGCCTCGTGGGGGCCTCTGGAAACACCATATATTTT.

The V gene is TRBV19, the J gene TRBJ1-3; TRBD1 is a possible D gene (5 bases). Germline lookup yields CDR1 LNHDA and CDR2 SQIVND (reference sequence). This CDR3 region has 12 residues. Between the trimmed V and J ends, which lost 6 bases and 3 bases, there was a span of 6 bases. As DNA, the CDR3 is TGTGCCAGTAGCAGGGTTGGAAACACCATATATTTT. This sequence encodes CASSRVGNTIYF.

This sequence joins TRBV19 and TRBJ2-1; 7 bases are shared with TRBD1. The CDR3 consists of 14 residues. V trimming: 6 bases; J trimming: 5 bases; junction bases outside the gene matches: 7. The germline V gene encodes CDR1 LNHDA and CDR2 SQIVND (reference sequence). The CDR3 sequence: CASSKGTENNEQFF. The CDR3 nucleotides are TGTGCCAGTAGCAAGGGGACAGAGAACAATGAGCAGTTCTTC.

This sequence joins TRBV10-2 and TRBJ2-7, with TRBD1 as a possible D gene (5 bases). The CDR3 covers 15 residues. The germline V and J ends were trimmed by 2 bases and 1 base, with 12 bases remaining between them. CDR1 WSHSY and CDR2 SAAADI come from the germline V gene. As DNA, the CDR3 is TGCGCCAGCAGTGAGATCCAGGGTTCGTCCTACGAGCAGTACTTC. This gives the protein CASSEIQGSSYEQYF.

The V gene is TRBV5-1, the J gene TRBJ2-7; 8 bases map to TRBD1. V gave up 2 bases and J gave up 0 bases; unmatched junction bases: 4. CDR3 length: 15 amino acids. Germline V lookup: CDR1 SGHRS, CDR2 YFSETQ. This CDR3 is CASSFRTGYSYEQYF. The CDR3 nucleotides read TGCGCCAGCAGCTTTCGGACAGGGTACTCCTACGAGCAGTACTTC.

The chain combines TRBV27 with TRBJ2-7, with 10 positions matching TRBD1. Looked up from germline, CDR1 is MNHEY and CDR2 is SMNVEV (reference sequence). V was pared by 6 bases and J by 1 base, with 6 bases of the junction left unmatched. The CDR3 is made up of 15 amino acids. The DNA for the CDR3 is TGTGCCAGCAGACGGGACAGGGGAGGGTCCTACGAGCAGTACTTC. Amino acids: CASRRDRGGSYEQYF.

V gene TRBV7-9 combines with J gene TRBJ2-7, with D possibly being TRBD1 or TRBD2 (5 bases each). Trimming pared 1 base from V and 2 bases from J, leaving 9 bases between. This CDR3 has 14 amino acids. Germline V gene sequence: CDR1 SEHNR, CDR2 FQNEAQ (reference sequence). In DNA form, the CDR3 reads TGTGCCAGCAGCTTAGTCGGGGCGACCTACGAGCAGTACTTC. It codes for CASSLVGATYEQYF.

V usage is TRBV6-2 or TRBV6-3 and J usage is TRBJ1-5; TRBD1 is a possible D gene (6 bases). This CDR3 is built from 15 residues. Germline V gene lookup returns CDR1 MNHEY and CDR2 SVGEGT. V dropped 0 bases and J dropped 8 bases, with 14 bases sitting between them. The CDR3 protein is CASSYSGHIGEPQHF. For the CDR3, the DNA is TGTGCCAGCAGTTACTCGGGACACATCGGAGAGCCCCAGCATTTT.